The entry below describes one T cell receptor beta chain. Its antigen remains unidentified. No base qualities exist here, and no much larger clone lies one base off it. TCRbeta CDR3 regions were amplified from genomic DNA using the immunoSEQ Assay, a bias-controlled multiplex PCR. The study's own analysis went as follows. The number of nucleated cells in each sample was estimated by amplification of reference gene primers within the assay. To quantify the absolute abundance of each unique TCRbeta CDR3 rearrangement, sequence reads were collapsed and filtered. For each sample, productive Simpson clonality was calculated by taking the square root of Simpson's diversity index across productive rearrangements. TCRdb provides this immuneACCESS table in a form limited to in-frame rearrangements. Some clones are lacking; in checked studies, under half of them reflect an unresolved V gene, and why the rest are absent is not known. The DNA gave D and trimming, while V, J and clone size come from that table. Counted in this sample were about 250,000 clones; 85% to 90% of them appeared once. Of the sample, around 1.5% is held by the ten largest clones.

From cysteine to phenylalanine, the CDR3 is 16 amino acids long. Only CDR3 DNA remains: 48 bases, in frame from the first base. In the germline V gene (reference sequence), CDR1 corresponds to LNHDA and CDR2 to SQIVND. The junction shows trimming of 4 bases on V and 1 base on J, and the gene matches do not reach 2 bases of it. This specimen belongs to a study of blood T cell repertoires in COVID-19 (dated by TCRdb to 2018 to 2020). At the level of the whole study: The collaborator samples originated in the United States, Italy and Spain and spanned the acute and convalescent phases of COVID-19. A de-identified subject ID, COVID-19 status, age in years and sex were almost always included in the sample metadata. Where available, HLA class I and class II types were obtained from metadata supplied by the sample provider rather than from assay-based typing. The repertoires were released in a freely available public database intended as a resource for research on the immune response to SARS-CoV-2. Samples were obtained from the ongoing ImmuneRACE study (first 160 participants) and from over 1,000 subjects provided by 6 global collaborators. The dataset comprised deeply sampled blood TCRbeta repertoires from subjects exposed to, actively infected with, or recovered from COVID-19. The material from the prospective study consisted of cDNA or gDNA derived from T cells, B-cell-depleted T cells, or PBMCs.

Whole blood was collected in K2EDTA tubes by collaborating institutions according to the institutions' own protocols. Collaborator samples were shipped for TCRbeta analysis as frozen whole blood, isolated PBMCs, or DNA extracted from either sample type. Broad study findings and their caveats: Clinical and demographic metadata were provided uncurated, with the amount varying by source and participant.

The origin of this receptor is a man older than 75 with acute or convalescent COVID-19. Sample: peripheral blood. The V gene is TRBV19 and the J gene is TRBJ2-7; TRBD2 lines up with 15 middle nucleotides. The nucleotide sequence reads as follows: TGTGCCAGTAGTAGGACTAGCGGGAGGGGATCCTACGAGCAGTACTTC. Translated, it gives CASSRTSGRGSYEQYF.